The 18 T cell receptor beta chains below all came from one sample that was sequenced in a study of neurological immune-mediated disorders. TCRdb recomputed calls from the 5' RACE reads with MiXCR, one row per CDR3 protein. The data show tens of thousands of distinct CDR3 sequences, 4.5% seen once. Sequencing was carried out using PBMCs. Every receptor here comes from a young man with multiple sclerosis.

This clonotype was picked up many times. The chain's CDR3 is CASSRQNRAGTDTQYF. The CDR3 region has the DNA TGTGCCAGCAGCCGACAGAACCGGGCTGGGACAGATACGCAGTATTTT. The J gene is TRBJ2-3, the V gene TRBV7-8, with a weak D call TRBD1 (5 bases). V gave up 5 bases and J gave up 3 bases, with 18 bases separating them. Germline lookup yields CDR1 SGHVS and CDR2 FQNEAQ. This CDR3 spans 16 amino acids.

This clonotype appeared many times. J is TRBJ1-5 and V is TRBV28; the D gene is possibly TRBD1 (6 bases). V was clipped by 7 bases and J by 4 bases, with 11 bases between them. Germline values: CDR1 MDHEN, CDR2 SYDVKM. This CDR3 is built from 13 residues. The DNA of the CDR3 is TGTGCCAGCACTCTACAGGGAAATCAGCCCCAGCATTTT. Residues: CASTLQGNQPQHF.

In its sample, this clonotype was seen many times. The V call is TRBV29-1, the J call TRBJ2-7, with D possibly TRBD2 on 6 matching bases. The CDR3 has 18 residues. CDR1 is SQVTM, CDR2 ANQGSEA, per germline. V was trimmed by 6 bases and J by 2 bases, leaving 29 bases between them. This CDR3 is CSVRTRDSHRLYTYEQYF. The CDR3 nucleotides are TGCAGCGTCCGAACTAGGGACTCCCATCGACTTTACACCTACGAGCAGTACTTC.

Notes on this clonotype: A much larger clone differs by one base, so this may be a read error. The rearrangement joins TRBV6-6 to TRBJ1-1, with D maybe TRBD1 (5 bases). In germline, CDR1 is MNHNY, CDR2 SVGAGI (reference sequence). V lost 10 bases, J lost 4 bases, and 16 bases lay in between. The CDR3 has 13 amino acids. The CDR3 nucleotides read TGTGCCACCCAGGGTGCTACCCCCACTGAAGCTTTCTTT. Translated, it gives CATQGATPTEAFF.

This chain connects TRBV3-1 to TRBJ1-3; D is ambiguous. Germline CDR1 and CDR2: LGHDT and YNNKEL (reference sequence). Trimming pared 5 bases from V and 4 bases from J, leaving 3 bases between. The CDR3 totals 11 residues. Here the CDR3 DNA reads TGTGCCAGCAGCTACGGAAACACCATATATTTT. Its translation: CASSYGNTIYF.

The chain recombines TRBV5-1 with TRBJ1-1; D unclear. Trimming shortened V by 1 base and J by 1 base, and 8 bases separated the two germline ends. The CDR3 loop spans 14 amino acids. CDR1 SGHRS and CDR2 YFSETQ come from the germline V gene. In DNA, the CDR3 is TGCGCCAGCAGCTTGTCGGGAAAGAACACTGAAGCTTTCTTT. Encoded protein: CASSLSGKNTEAFF.

This clonotype was observed at least ten times. CDR3 sequence: CSVDGERQMNTEAFF. The CDR3 nucleotides read TGCAGCGTTGACGGAGAGCGTCAGATGAACACTGAAGCTTTCTTT. The chain uses TRBV29-1 and TRBJ1-1; no reliable D call. V lost 3 bases and J lost 0, with 14 bases in between. Germline CDR1 and CDR2: SQVTM and ANQGSEA. This CDR3 has 15 amino acids.

This clonotype was counted a few times. The chain combines TRBV5-1 with TRBJ2-2; 8 bases map to TRBD1. J gave up 5 bases and V 2 bases, and 14 bases lay outside the gene matches. In germline, CDR1 is SGHRS, CDR2 YFSETQ. The CDR3 contains 18 residues. This CDR3 is CASSLGPSTGGRTGELFF. The CDR3 coding sequence is TGCGCCAGCAGCTTAGGGCCTTCAACAGGGGGTCGGACCGGGGAGCTGTTTTTT.

This clonotype has a handful of counts. The chain joins TRBV2 to TRBJ1-2, with D possibly being TRBD1 (5 bases). Trimming took off 4 bases at V and 4 bases at J, with 19 bases between the two ends. The CDR3 is 16 amino acids. CDR1 SNHLY and CDR2 FYNNEI come from the germline V gene. CDR3 bases: TGTGCCAGCAGTGTGCCAGGGCCACTCCTGGGCTATGGCTACACCTTC. It translates to CASSVPGPLLGYGYTF.

The chain combines TRBV5-1 with TRBJ1-1, with D possibly TRBD1 on 6 matching bases. Germline V lookup: CDR1 SGHRS, CDR2 YFSETQ. There are 15 residues in the CDR3. Trimming shortened V by 0 bases and J by 0 bases, and 9 bases separated the two germline ends. The CDR3, as DNA: TGCGCCAGCAGCTTGGTAAACAGGGTGAACACTGAAGCTTTCTTT. Translation: CASSLVNRVNTEAFF.

This clonotype has a count of ten or more. The rearrangement links TRBV2 to TRBJ2-2, with 9 bases that match TRBD2. The CDR3 is 16 residues long. Germline CDR1 SNHLY, CDR2 FYNNEI. V was pared by 8 bases and J by 4 bases, with 11 bases of the junction left unmatched. This CDR3 reads CASGTRGGAPTGELFF. The CDR3, as DNA: TGTGCCAGCGGTACTCGCGGGGGGGCCCCCACCGGGGAGCTGTTTTTT.

This clonotype was found many times. The gene calls are TRBV24-1 and TRBJ2-3; 11 bases align to TRBD1. The CDR3 length is 16 residues. Germline V CDR1 and CDR2: KGHDR, SFDVKD. Trimming removed 7 bases from V and 4 bases from J; junction bases left unmatched: 9. The CDR3 sequence is CATSRTGQGASDTQYF. The CDR3 DNA is TGTGCCACCAGCAGAACAGGACAGGGGGCATCAGATACGCAGTATTTT.

This clonotype was detected a few times. The chain couples TRBV20-1 to TRBJ2-5; D tentatively reads TRBD1 or TRBD2 (6 bases each). V lost 5 bases and J lost 1, with 14 bases in between. From germline, CDR1 is DFQATT and CDR2 SNEGSKA (reference sequence). This CDR3 has 14 residues. This CDR3 is CSAPRGGIQETQYF. CDR3 bases: TGCAGTGCTCCCAGAGGGGGGATCCAAGAGACCCAGTACTTC.

This clonotype was recorded many times. This chain's CDR3 is CASSSSRGYEQYF. The CDR3 DNA reads as TGTGCCAGCAGCTCAAGTAGAGGCTACGAGCAGTACTTC. V is TRBV7-9 and J is TRBJ2-7, with D unclear. CDR3 length: 13 residues. Germline CDR1 and CDR2: SEHNR and FQNEAQ (reference sequence). Trimming left V 4 bases short and J 3 bases short, with 10 bases between.

The genes are TRBV12-3 or TRBV12-4 and TRBJ2-7, with 7 bases identical to TRBD2. Trimming cost V 4 bases and J 0 bases; bases outside gene matches: 9. This CDR3 has 16 amino acids. The DNA of the CDR3 is TGTGCCAGCAGTTCAATAGCGGGTGAGAACTCCTACGAGCAGTACTTC. Translating gives CASSSIAGENSYEQYF.

This clonotype has a count of ten or more. The chain carries TRBV10-3 and TRBJ2-1; 10 bases fit TRBD1. This CDR3 comprises 15 residues. Germline lookup yields CDR1 ENHRY and CDR2 SYGVKD. Losses at the gene ends were 5 bases for V and 6 bases for J; bases not matched to a gene: 7. In DNA form, the CDR3 reads TGTGCCATCAGTTCCGGGACAGGGGCGGTCAATGAGCAGTTCTTC. This codes for CAISSGTGAVNEQFF.

In its sample, this clonotype was seen many times. This chain joins TRBV7-2 and TRBJ2-2; no clear D. This CDR3 region has 14 residues. Trimming left V 0 bases short and J 7 bases short, with 9 bases between. The germline V gene encodes CDR1 SGHTA and CDR2 FQGNSA. CDR3 sequence (DNA): TGTGCCAGCAGCTTAGCGAGCTTGAGCGGGGAGCTGTTTTTT. This sequence encodes CASSLASLSGELFF.

This clonotype came up many times. The chain joins TRBV10-2 to TRBJ1-1; possible D gene TRBD1, 6 bases. Germline V gene data show CDR1 as WSHSY and CDR2 as SAAADI. With 5 bases removed from V and 1 base from J, the gap between germline ends came to 8 bases. This CDR3 contains 13 residues. The CDR3 coding sequence is TGCGCCAGCAGTACACAGGGGAACACTGAAGCTTTCTTT. Protein: CASSTQGNTEAFF.